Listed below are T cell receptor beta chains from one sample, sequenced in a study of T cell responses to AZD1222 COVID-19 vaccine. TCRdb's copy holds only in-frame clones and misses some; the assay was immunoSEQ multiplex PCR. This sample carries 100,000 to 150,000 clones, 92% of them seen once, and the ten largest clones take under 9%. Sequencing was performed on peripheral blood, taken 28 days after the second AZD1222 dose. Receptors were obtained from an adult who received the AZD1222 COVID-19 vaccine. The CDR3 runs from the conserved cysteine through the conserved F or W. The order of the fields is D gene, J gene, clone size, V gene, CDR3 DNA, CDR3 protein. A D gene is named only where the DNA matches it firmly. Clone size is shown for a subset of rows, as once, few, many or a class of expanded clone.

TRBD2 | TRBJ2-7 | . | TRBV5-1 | TGCGCCAGCAGCGGAACTAGCGGGAGTTCGTTCTACGAGCAGTACTTC | CASSGTSGSSFYEQYF
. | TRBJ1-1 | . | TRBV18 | TGTGCCAGCTCACAGAATCCGAACACTGAAGCTTTCTTT | CASSQNPNTEAFF
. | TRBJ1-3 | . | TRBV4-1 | TGCGCCAGCTCCTTGGGGTCCCCAGTTGGAAACACCATATATTTT | CASSLGSPVGNTIYF
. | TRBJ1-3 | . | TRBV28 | TGTGCCAGCGGGTCCGAGGACGCAAACTCTGGAAACACCATATATTTT | CASGSEDANSGNTIYF
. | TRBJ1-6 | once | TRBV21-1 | TGTGCCAGCAGCAAAGCGTTCACTACAGGGGCCAATTCACCCCTCCACTTT | CASSKAFTTGANSPLHF
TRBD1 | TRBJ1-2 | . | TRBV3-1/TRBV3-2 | TGTGCCAGCAGCCAAGCCACAGGGGCTGAAGGCTACACCTTC | CASSQATGAEGYTF
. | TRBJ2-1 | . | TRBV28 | TGTGCCAGCAGTTTACAGGGGAATGAGCAGTTCTTC | CASSLQGNEQFF
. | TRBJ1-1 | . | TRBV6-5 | TGTGCCAGCACCCTAGCGTGGGCGGGCAGCACTGAAGCTTTCTTT | CASTLAWAGSTEAFF
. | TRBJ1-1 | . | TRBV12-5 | TGTGCTAGTGGTTTGGGAGCGAACACTGAAGCTTTCTTT | CASGLGANTEAFF
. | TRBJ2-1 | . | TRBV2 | TGTGCCAGCAGGGGGGACGGATATAAGCAGTTCTTC | CASRGDGYKQFF
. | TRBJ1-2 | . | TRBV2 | TGTGCCAGCAGTGAAGGGCAGAGAGATGGCTACACCTTC | CASSEGQRDGYTF
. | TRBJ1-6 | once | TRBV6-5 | TGTGCCACCCCGGGAGCAAACACAATTCCCCTCCACTTT | CATPGANTIPLHF
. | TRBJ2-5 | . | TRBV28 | TGTGCCAGCAGTCCTCAGCGGTCCCCCCAAGAGACCCAGTACTTC | CASSPQRSPQETQYF
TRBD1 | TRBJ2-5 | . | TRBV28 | TGTGCCAGCAGTCGGAGGACAGGGGGCTCGGAGACCCAGTACTTC | CASSRRTGGSETQYF
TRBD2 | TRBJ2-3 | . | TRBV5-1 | TGCGCCAGCAGCTTGGGCTGGGCGCGGGGGTACACAGATACGCAGTATTTT | CASSLGWARGYTDTQYF
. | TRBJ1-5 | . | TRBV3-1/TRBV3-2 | TGTGCCAGCAGCCAACTTACTGGAAATCAGCCCCAGCATTTT | CASSQLTGNQPQHF
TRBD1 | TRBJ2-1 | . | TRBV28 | TGTGCCAGCAGCAGTCCCGGGACAGGGATAGTTTGGGACAATGAGCAGTTCTTC | CASSSPGTGIVWDNEQFF
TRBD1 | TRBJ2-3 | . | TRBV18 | TGTGCCAGCTCACCGGGACAGATCACAGATACGCAGTATTTT | CASSPGQITDTQYF
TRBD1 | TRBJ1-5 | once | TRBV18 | TGTGCCAGCTCAGACCGGGACAGGGGCGGATATAGCAATCAGCCCCAGCATTTT | CASSDRDRGGYSNQPQHF
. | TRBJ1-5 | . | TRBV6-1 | TGTGCCAGCAGTGAGGGGGTCAGCCAGCCCCAGCATTTT | CASSEGVSQPQHF
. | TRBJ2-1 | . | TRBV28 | TGTGCCAGCAGTTTATTCCTAGATCTGTTCTTC | CASSLFLDLFF
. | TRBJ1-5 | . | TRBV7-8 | TGTGCCAGCAGCTCACAGGGATGGACGAGCAATCAGCCCCAGCATTTT | CASSSQGWTSNQPQHF
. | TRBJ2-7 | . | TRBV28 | TGTGCCAGCAGTTTCCACCCCCCTCGCGGCGAGCAGTACTTC | CASSFHPPRGEQYF
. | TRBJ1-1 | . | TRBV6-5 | TGTGCCAGCAGTTACTTTGGCCCGGGGGCATCGACTGAAGCTTTCTTT | CASSYFGPGASTEAFF
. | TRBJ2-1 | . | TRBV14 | TGTGCCAGCAGCCACCTGGGACCGAGCTCCTACAATGAGCAGTTCTTC | CASSHLGPSSYNEQFF
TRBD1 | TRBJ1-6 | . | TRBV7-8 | TGTGCCAGCAGCAACCGGGACAGGGGGTTGACACCCCTCCACTTT | CASSNRDRGLTPLHF
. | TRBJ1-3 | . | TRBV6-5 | TGTGCCAGCAGTTACTGGGGGGCTAAAGGAAACACCATATATTTT | CASSYWGAKGNTIYF
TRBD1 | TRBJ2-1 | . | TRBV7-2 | TGTGCCAGCAGCCCGCAGGGGACAGTCAACAATGAGCAGTTCTTC | CASSPQGTVNNEQFF
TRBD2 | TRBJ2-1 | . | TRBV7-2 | TGTGCCAGCAGCTTACAAGCGGGAGGGGGCAATGAGCAGTTCTTC | CASSLQAGGGNEQFF
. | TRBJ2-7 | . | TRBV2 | TGTGCCAGCAGTGTGAGGGGATCTGGTGGTAAGCAGTACTTC | CASSVRGSGGKQYF
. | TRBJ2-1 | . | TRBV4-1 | TGCGCCAGCAGCCAAGTCCTGGGGGGCCGGAATGAGCAGTTCTTC | CASSQVLGGRNEQFF
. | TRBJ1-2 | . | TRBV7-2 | TGTGCCAGCAGCTTAGTAGGGGTTTACGGCTACACCTTC | CASSLVGVYGYTF
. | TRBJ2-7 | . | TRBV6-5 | TGTGCCAGCAGAGCGAGCTCCTACGAGCAGTACTTC | CASRASSYEQYF
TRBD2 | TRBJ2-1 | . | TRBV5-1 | TGCGCCAGCAGCTTGGGGACTAGCGCCAACTACAATGAGCAGTTCTTC | CASSLGTSANYNEQFF
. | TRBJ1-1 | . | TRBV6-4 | TGTGCCAGCAGGAGGGCTCCCACAGGGACGAACACTGAAGCTTTCTTT | CASRRAPTGTNTEAFF
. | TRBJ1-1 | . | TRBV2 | TGTGCCACCAAAAAGGGACAGAACACTGAAGCTTTCTTT | CATKKGQNTEAFF
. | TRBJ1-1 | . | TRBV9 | TGTGCCAGCAGCTCGCAGGTAGCGGGGACTGAAGCTTTCTTT | CASSSQVAGTEAFF
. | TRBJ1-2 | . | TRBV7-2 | TGTGCCAGCAGCCCAGACAACTATGGCTACACCTTC | CASSPDNYGYTF
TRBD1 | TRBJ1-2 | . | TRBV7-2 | TGTGCCAGCAGCTTAGCCGGGACAGGGGACTATGGCTACACCTTC | CASSLAGTGDYGYTF
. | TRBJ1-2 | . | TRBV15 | TGTGCCACCAGCAGAGGGGTGGGAAGTCCTCCGAGGACCTTC | CATSRGVGSPPRTF
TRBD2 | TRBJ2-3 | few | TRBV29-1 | TGCAGCGTTGAACTAATACTACCTGGACTAGCGGGCGATACGCAGTATTTT | CSVELILPGLAGDTQYF
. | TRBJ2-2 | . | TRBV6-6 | TGTGCCAGCCGGTGGTCCTCGAACACCGGGGAGCTGTTTTTT | CASRWSSNTGELFF